The rows below give T cell receptor beta chains drawn from one sample of a study of blood T cell repertoires in COVID-19. TCRdb's copy holds only in-frame clones and misses some; the assay was immunoSEQ multiplex PCR. The table includes about 220,000 clones, about 80% detected once. The material sequenced was peripheral blood. These receptors all stem from a woman aged 55 to 70 with acute or convalescent COVID-19. CDR3s include the opening cysteine and the closing phenylalanine or tryptophan. Fields, in order: J gene, D gene, clone size, V gene, CDR3 DNA, CDR3 protein. The D gene is left open where the match is weak. Clone size appears in some rows only: once, few, many, or a class for an expanded clone.

TRBJ1-3 | NA | NA | TRBV30 | TGTGCCTGGAGTGGTGTCTATTCGGGAAACACCATATATTTT | CAWSGVYSGNTIYF
TRBJ2-1 | NA | NA | TRBV5-5 | TGTGCCAGCCAGGGCCAGGGGTCCTACAATGAGCAGTTCTTC | CASQGQGSYNEQFF
TRBJ2-1 | NA | NA | TRBV27 | TGTGCCAGCAGTTTTCCAGGCCCCTACAATGAGCAGTTCTTC | CASSFPGPYNEQFF
TRBJ1-4 | NA | NA | TRBV6-6 | TGTGCCAGCAGTTACAGGGCCAGGGCTAATGAAAAACTGTTTTTT | CASSYRARANEKLFF
TRBJ2-3 | TRBD2 | NA | TRBV7-3 | TGTGCCAGCAGCTTGCGAGTGCGGGAGCTCACAGATACGCAGTATTTT | CASSLRVRELTDTQYF
TRBJ2-1 | TRBD2 | NA | TRBV11-3 | TGTGCCAGCAGCTCGGGACTAGCGGGGGGCAATGAGCAGTTCTTC | CASSSGLAGGNEQFF
TRBJ1-1 | NA | NA | TRBV19 | TGTGCCAGTAGTATCGTGGGCAGGGATACTGAAGCTTTCTTT | CASSIVGRDTEAFF
TRBJ1-4 | NA | NA | TRBV18 | TGTGCCAGCTCACCCGGGGGAGGCGGAGGAAAACTGTTTTTT | CASSPGGGGGKLFF
TRBJ2-1 | NA | NA | TRBV6-5 | TGTGCCAGCAGTTACTCGCAGGGACAAACCTACAATGAGCAGTTCTTC | CASSYSQGQTYNEQFF
TRBJ2-3 | TRBD2 | once | TRBV4-2 | TGTGCCAGCAGCCCGACTAGCCTGAGCACAGATACGCAGTATTTT | CASSPTSLSTDTQYF
TRBJ1-4 | NA | once | TRBV15 | TGTGCCACCAGCACCACGACCCCGGGAGAAAAACTGTTTTTT | CATSTTTPGEKLFF
TRBJ2-3 | TRBD2 | NA | TRBV4-1 | TGCGCCAGCAGCCGGGGACTAGCGGGGGGCACAGATACGCAGTATTTT | CASSRGLAGGTDTQYF
TRBJ2-5 | TRBD1 | NA | TRBV19 | TGTGCCAGTAGTGCACCCACCGGGACAGGGCTTCAGACCCAGTACTTC | CASSAPTGTGLQTQYF
TRBJ1-1 | NA | NA | TRBV12-5 | TGTGCTAGTGGCCCCGGAGGGGTGTACACTGAAGCTTTCTTT | CASGPGGVYTEAFF
TRBJ1-3 | NA | NA | TRBV5-1 | TGCGCCAGCAGCTTGGCGGCGGGTTCTGGAAACACCATATATTTT | CASSLAAGSGNTIYF
TRBJ1-1 | NA | NA | TRBV5-4 | TGTGCCAGCAGCTTGGCAGGGAACCTGAACACTGAAGCTTTCTTT | CASSLAGNLNTEAFF
TRBJ1-1 | TRBD1 | NA | TRBV19 | TGTGCCACCCAGACAGGGGAAAACACTGAAGCTTTCTTT | CATQTGENTEAFF
TRBJ2-1 | TRBD2 | NA | TRBV19 | TGTGCCAGTAGTGACCCGGGGAGGGCTATGGACAATGAGCAGTTCTTC | CASSDPGRAMDNEQFF
TRBJ2-3 | NA | NA | TRBV7-6 | TGTGCCAGCAGTCTCCTCGCGGGCGGGGGCACAGATACGCAGTATTTT | CASSLLAGGGTDTQYF
TRBJ2-3 | NA | NA | TRBV5-8 | TGTGCCAGCTGTCATGTGACTTACACAGATACGCAGTATTTT | CASCHVTYTDTQYF
TRBJ2-1 | TRBD2 | few | TRBV2 | TGTGCCAGCTTGAAGCGGGCTCGAGAGAGCGGGGGCTCGAGCTCCTACAATGAGCAGTTCTTC | CASLKRARESGGSSSYNEQFF
TRBJ2-7 | TRBD2 | NA | TRBV13 | TGTGCCAGCAGCCAAACCGGGACTAGTTACTACGAGCAGTACTTC | CASSQTGTSYYEQYF
TRBJ2-3 | NA | NA | TRBV4-2 | TGTGCCAGCAGCCAAGGGGCTAGCCTCACAGATACGCAGTATTTT | CASSQGASLTDTQYF
TRBJ2-2 | TRBD2 | NA | TRBV5-4 | TGTGCCAGCAGCTCCCGGACTAGCGGGTACACCGGGGAGCTGTTTTTT | CASSSRTSGYTGELFF
TRBJ1-2 | NA | NA | TRBV28 | TGTGCCAGCAGCCCGGAGTGGTCAGCAGATAAAACTAACTATGGCTACACCTTC | CASSPEWSADKTNYGYTF
TRBJ1-3 | NA | NA | TRBV6-5 | TGTGCCAGCAGTCCGGGGGGGGAAGCTGGAAACACCATATATTTT | CASSPGGEAGNTIYF
TRBJ2-5 | TRBD1 | NA | TRBV9 | TGTGCCAGCAGCGTAGGACAGGGGGCGACCCAGTACTTC | CASSVGQGATQYF
TRBJ2-1 | TRBD1 | NA | TRBV5-1 | TGCGCCAGCAGTCGACAGGGAGCCGGCAATGAGCAGTTCTTC | CASSRQGAGNEQFF
TRBJ1-2 | TRBD1 | NA | TRBV2 | TGTGCCAGCAGCGCCGGGACAGGGGCCCCTCAGCATGACTACACCTTC | CASSAGTGAPQHDYTF
TRBJ2-1 | TRBD2 | NA | TRBV6-5 | TGTGCCAGCAGTTCTAGCGGGGGGGGATACAATGAGCAGTTCTTC | CASSSSGGGYNEQFF
TRBJ1-1 | NA | NA | TRBV6-5 | TGTGCCAGCAGATTACTCGGGTGGGACACTGAAGCTTTCTTT | CASRLLGWDTEAFF
TRBJ1-2 | TRBD1 | NA | TRBV15 | TGTGCCACCAGCAGGCCCGGGACAGGGGGCGACAGGGGCTACACCTTC | CATSRPGTGGDRGYTF
TRBJ2-7 | TRBD2 | NA | TRBV5-6 | TGTGCCAGCAGCCCCGGACTAGGGAAGCAGTACGAGCAGTACTTC | CASSPGLGKQYEQYF
TRBJ1-4 | TRBD1 | NA | TRBV10-3 | TGTGCCATCAGTCCCCAAGGGGGCACTAATGAAAAACTGTTTTTT | CAISPQGGTNEKLFF
TRBJ1-1 | NA | once | TRBV27 | TGTGCCAGCAGCCCCCGGACGGGGATGAACACTGAAGCTTTCTTT | CASSPRTGMNTEAFF
TRBJ2-3 | TRBD2 | NA | TRBV3-1/TRBV3-2 | TGTGCCAGCAGCCCTCAAAGCGGGGGACGCACAGATACGCAGTATTTT | CASSPQSGGRTDTQYF
TRBJ1-2 | NA | NA | TRBV2 | TGTGCCAGCAGCGAAACCTCCGGAACGGGGGGGCAGGAGAACTATGGCTACACCTTC | CASSETSGTGGQENYGYTF
TRBJ1-4 | NA | once | TRBV27 | TGTGCCAGCAGTCGGGGTACCAATGAAAAACTGTTTTTT | CASSRGTNEKLFF
TRBJ1-2 | NA | NA | TRBV7-9 | TGTGCCAGCAGCTTAGCGATGGGCGAGCTCCTCGCTCATGGCTACACCTTC | CASSLAMGELLAHGYTF
TRBJ2-1 | NA | NA | TRBV6-5 | TGTGCCAGCAGCCGTCTTAGCTCCTACAATGAGCAGTTCTTC | CASSRLSSYNEQFF
TRBJ1-3 | TRBD1 | NA | TRBV6-1 | TGTGCCAGCAGTGATAAGGGGGCCTATGGAAACACCATATATTTT | CASSDKGAYGNTIYF
TRBJ2-3 | TRBD1 | NA | TRBV5-4 | TGTGCCAGCAGCTCCGACAGGGGCTTGGATACGCAGTATTTT | CASSSDRGLDTQYF
TRBJ1-6 | NA | NA | TRBV5-6 | TGTGCCAGCAGCTTACACGGGGTCAATTCACCCCTCCACTTT | CASSLHGVNSPLHF
TRBJ2-5 | NA | NA | TRBV5-1 | TGCGCCAGCAGCTTGAACGGGGGTGCGCCTCAAGAGACCCAGTACTTC | CASSLNGGAPQETQYF
TRBJ2-7 | TRBD2 | NA | TRBV7-8 | TGTGCCAGCAGCTTAAGTAGCGGGGGGACTGAGCAGTACTTC | CASSLSSGGTEQYF
TRBJ1-2 | NA | few | TRBV6-5 | TGTGCCAGCAGTTGGTTCCAGGGTAGCGGCTACACCTTC | CASSWFQGSGYTF
TRBJ1-1 | NA | NA | TRBV5-1 | TGCGCCAGCAGCTCGGGGGTTCTCACTGAAGCTTTCTTT | CASSSGVLTEAFF
TRBJ1-1 | NA | NA | TRBV5-5 | TGTGCCAGCAGCTTGGAATCCTGGAACACTGAAGCTTTCTTT | CASSLESWNTEAFF
TRBJ1-2 | TRBD1 | NA | TRBV5-1 | TGCGCCAGCAGCTTTACTACAGGGGGCGCTTATGGCTACACCTTC | CASSFTTGGAYGYTF
TRBJ2-2 | TRBD1 | NA | TRBV25-1 | TGTGCCAATACTTCCGGGACAGGGGACACCGGGGAGCTGTTTTTT | CANTSGTGDTGELFF
TRBJ2-3 | TRBD2 | NA | TRBV6-2/TRBV6-3 | TGTGCCAGCAGTTACCGGGCGGGGGGGCTGACAGATACGCAGTATTTT | CASSYRAGGLTDTQYF